The entry that follows covers one T cell receptor beta chain sequence. This clone's antigen is unknown. Base qualities are not recorded, but no much larger clone differs from it by a single base. Library preparation was by RT-PCR. TCRdb records Illumina HiSeq 2500 as the sequencer. The public reads were reanalyzed by TCRdb: fastp trimming at Q25, MiXCR alignment, in-frame beta chains only. Entries that share a CDR3 protein sequence are merged under the most common genes and DNA. Within this sample are about 610,000 distinct CDR3 sequences, with around 13% of them counted one time only. 11% of the sample is taken by the ten largest. The source of the sample is a study of response to subunit inactivated influenza vaccine (dated by TCRdb to 2016 to 2019). A note on the overall study: Deep quantitative profiling of the T cell receptor repertoire was used in the study to follow responses to a trivalent subunit inactivated influenza vaccine. Paper-wide results and their limitations: It was suggested by the authors that each seasonal influenza vaccination may recruit only a limited number of new T cells.

V is pared back by 4 bases and J by 0 bases, with 10 bases lying between the germline termini. The CDR3 numbers 15 residues from cysteine through phenylalanine. Only CDR3 DNA is held: 45 bases, read in frame from base 1. The sequenced sample was PBMCs from blood, obtained roughly 12 days after vaccination. The V and J segments used are TRBV12-3 or TRBV12-4 and TRBJ1-5; the D gene lacks a confident call. The clonotype originates from a man aged 50 to 60 who received an inactivated influenza vaccine. Donor details come from another sample of the same person, matched by shared clones. The sequenced DNA is TGTGCCAGCAGTTCAGGCGGGTATAGCAATCAGCCCCAGCATTTT. Its product reads: CASSSGGYSNQPQHF.